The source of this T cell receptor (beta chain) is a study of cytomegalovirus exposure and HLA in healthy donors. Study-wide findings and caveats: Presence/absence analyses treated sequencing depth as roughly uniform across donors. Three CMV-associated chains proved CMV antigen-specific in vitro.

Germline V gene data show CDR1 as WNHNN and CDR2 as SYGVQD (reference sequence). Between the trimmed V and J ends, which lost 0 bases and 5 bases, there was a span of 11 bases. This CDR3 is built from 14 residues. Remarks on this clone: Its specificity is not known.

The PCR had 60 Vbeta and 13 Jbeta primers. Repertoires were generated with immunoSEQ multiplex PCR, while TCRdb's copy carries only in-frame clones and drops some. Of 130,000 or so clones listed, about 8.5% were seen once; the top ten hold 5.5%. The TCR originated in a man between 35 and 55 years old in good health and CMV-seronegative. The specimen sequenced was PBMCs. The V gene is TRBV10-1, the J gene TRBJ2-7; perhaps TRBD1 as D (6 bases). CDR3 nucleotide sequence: TGCGCCAGCAGTGAGTCCGGGACAAACCACGAGCAGTACTTC. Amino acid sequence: CASSESGTNHEQYF.